The 26 T cell receptor beta chains reported below all come from one sample, sequenced in a study of blood T cell repertoires in COVID-19. This table comes from immunoSEQ multiplex PCR, and its TCRdb copy is limited to in-frame clones, with some not included. The sample contains some 300,000 clones, roughly 91% of which appear only once. The sample consisted of PBMCs or T cells enriched from blood (not recorded which). Receptors were obtained from a woman aged 45-65 years who had been exposed to COVID-19.

This chain uses TRBV2 with TRBJ2-6; weak D call: TRBD1 (6 bases). V was shortened by 6 bases and J by 4 bases, with 13 bases between the two germline ends. Looked up from germline, CDR1 is SNHLY and CDR2 is FYNNEI. The CDR3 extends over 15 amino acids. CDR3 loop: CASRNTGSGANVLTF. CDR3 nucleotide sequence: TGTGCCAGCAGGAACACAGGGTCCGGGGCCAACGTCCTGACTTTC.

The genes are TRBV27 and TRBJ2-1, with 7 bases that match TRBD1. The CDR3 totals 13 residues. Germline values: CDR1 MNHEY, CDR2 SMNVEV (reference sequence). Trimming cost V 0 bases and J 7 bases; bases outside gene matches: 0. The CDR3 reads CASSLSTGNEQFF. In DNA, the CDR3 is TGTGCCAGCAGTTTATCGACAGGGAATGAGCAGTTCTTC.

This CDR3 is CASSRHGQAADEQFF. CDR3 nucleotides: TGTGCCAGCAGCCGACACGGACAGGCCGCCGATGAGCAGTTCTTC. This chain uses TRBV7-9 with TRBJ2-1, with 7 bases aligning to TRBD1. Germline-derived CDR1 and CDR2 are SEHNR and FQNEAQ (reference sequence). This CDR3 is built from 15 residues. Unmatched junction bases numbered 12, after V lost 5 bases and J lost 8 bases.

This chain links TRBV5-1 with TRBJ1-2; no clear D. Germline V gene lookup returns CDR1 SGHRS and CDR2 YFSETQ. V was clipped by 2 bases and J by 4 bases, with 9 bases between them. The CDR3 runs 13 residues. The CDR3 coding sequence is TGCGCCAGCAGCTTCGACATCCCCTATGGCTACACCTTC. It specifies CASSFDIPYGYTF. The full variable domain, rest sourced from reference TRBV5-1 and TRBJ1-2, is KAGVTQTPRYLIKTRGQQVTLSCSPISGHRSVSWYQQTPGQGLQFLFEYFSETQRNKGNFPGRFSGRQFSNSRSEMNVSTLELGDSALYLCASSFDIPYGYTFGSGTRLTVV.

As concerns this clone: This sample also contains other DNA sequences that code for the same CDR3. The V and J genes are TRBV5-1 and TRBJ2-7, with D possibly being TRBD1 (6 bases). The CDR3 runs 13 residues. With 2 bases removed from V and 2 bases from J, the gap between germline ends came to 8 bases. Germline V gene data show CDR1 as SGHRS and CDR2 as YFSETQ. Here the CDR3 DNA reads TGCGCCAGCAGCTTACAGGGCCCCTACGAGCAGTACTTC. Translating gives CASSLQGPYEQYF.

A remark on this clone: The junction differs from germline at one of its ends, possibly a read error. The chain recombines TRBV5-1 with TRBJ2-5; 10 bases agree with TRBD1. Looked up from germline, CDR1 is SGHRS and CDR2 is YFSETQ. The CDR3 runs 16 residues. The DNA of the CDR3 is TGCGCCAGCAGCTCGGGGACAGGGGTACACCAAGAGAGCCAGTACTTC. It encodes CASSSGTGVHQESQYF.

The chain is built from TRBV30 and TRBJ1-6; the match to TRBD1 covers 9 bases. V was clipped by 7 bases and J by 6 bases; unmatched bases: 7. The germline V gene encodes CDR1 GTSNPN and CDR2 SVGIG (reference sequence). The length of the CDR3 is 14 residues. This chain's CDR3 is CALTGGRGNSPLHF. CDR3 nucleotide sequence: TGTGCCTTAACAGGGGGCCGGGGTAATTCACCCCTCCACTTT.

This chain uses TRBV7-9 with TRBJ2-3; tentatively, D is TRBD2 (6 bases). The CDR3 sequence is 15 residues long. The germline CDR1 and CDR2 sequences are SEHNR and FQNEAQ (reference sequence). Trimming took 5 bases from V and 0 from J, leaving 12 bases between them. CDR3 nucleotide sequence: TGTGCCAGCAGCACCTCAGGGACTAGCACAGATACGCAGTATTTT. It encodes CASSTSGTSTDTQYF.

The CDR3 DNA reads TGCGCCAGCAGCCCGGGGACAGGCCTTCGGCTCAACACTGAAGCTTTCTTT. It is translated as CASSPGTGLRLNTEAFF. This chain connects TRBV5-1 to TRBJ1-1; TRBD1 agrees at 8 bases. The germline CDR1 and CDR2 sequences are SGHRS and YFSETQ. The CDR3 totals 17 residues. The ends lost 4 bases at V and 2 bases at J; junction bases unmatched: 13.

The chain is built from TRBV27 and TRBJ1-1; 7 bases are a match to TRBD1. The CDR3 runs 14 residues. V lost 4 bases, J lost 5 bases, and 7 bases stayed unmatched. CDR1 is MNHEY, CDR2 SMNVEV, per germline (reference sequence). The CDR3 here is CASSSSGQWTEAFF. The CDR3 DNA reads TGTGCCAGCAGTTCCTCGGGACAGTGGACTGAAGCTTTCTTT.

The chain uses TRBV7-2 and TRBJ1-5; D is unresolved. V was shortened by 5 bases and J by 2 bases, with 10 bases between the two germline ends. Germline-derived CDR1 and CDR2 are SGHTA and FQGNSA. The CDR3 is 14 amino acids. The DNA for the CDR3 is TGTGCCAGCAGCGCACGTCAGGGCAATCAGCCCCAGCATTTT. Its translation is CASSARQGNQPQHF.

This rearrangement joins TRBV4-1 to TRBJ2-7; D is perhaps TRBD2 (5 bases). Between the trimmed V and J ends, which lost 1 base and 0 bases, there was a span of 10 bases. The V gene's germline CDR1 is MGHRA and CDR2 YSYEKL. This CDR3 region has 15 residues. The CDR3 spells CASSQVNEGSYEQYF. CDR3 in DNA: TGCGCCAGCAGCCAAGTGAATGAGGGCTCCTACGAGCAGTACTTC.

This chain connects TRBV5-1 to TRBJ2-3; D is possibly TRBD1 (6 bases). CDR3 length: 14 amino acids. V was clipped by 8 bases and J by 2 bases, with 15 bases between them. Germline CDR1 SGHRS, CDR2 YFSETQ. CDR3 sequence (DNA): TGCGCCAGTGCCCCGGGACACACCACAGATACGCAGTATTTT. Translating gives CASAPGHTTDTQYF.

The chain carries TRBV18 and TRBJ1-1, with D hard to call. Per germline, CDR1 KGHSH and CDR2 LQKENI. Trimming took 5 bases from V and 1 from J, leaving 8 bases between them. This CDR3 spans 13 amino acids. CDR3 in amino acids: CASSVRENTEAFF. The CDR3 DNA follows: TGTGCCAGCTCAGTTAGAGAGAACACTGAAGCTTTCTTT.

The chain carries TRBV19 and TRBJ2-1; 10 bases match TRBD2. With 3 bases clipped from V and 0 bases from J, the junction kept 5 bases outside the gene matches. The length of the CDR3 is 17 residues. Germline V CDR1 and CDR2: LNHDA, SQIVND (reference sequence). CDR3 protein: CASSILASGGSYNEQFF. The CDR3 DNA reads TGTGCCAGTAGTATTCTTGCTAGCGGGGGCTCCTACAATGAGCAGTTCTTC. Supplemented by reference TRBV19 and TRBJ2-1, the full variable domain reads DGGITQSPKYLFRKEGQNVTLSCEQNLNHDAMYWYRQDPGQGLRLIYYSQIVNDFQKGDIAEGYSVSREKKESFPLTVTSAQKNPTAFYLCASSILASGGSYNEQFFGPGTRLTVL.

The chain recombines TRBV30 with TRBJ1-6; TRBD1 agrees at 11 bases. The CDR3 extends over 16 amino acids. V gave up 1 base and J gave up 10 bases; unmatched junction bases: 9. Germline CDR1 GTSNPN, CDR2 SVGIG (reference sequence). The CDR3 is CAWSDKDRGRESPLHF. The CDR3, as DNA: TGTGCCTGGAGTGACAAGGACAGGGGGCGTGAATCACCCCTCCACTTT.

Concerning this clone itself: The junction does not match germline at one end; this may be a read error. The chain carries TRBV7-7 and TRBJ2-3; TRBD2 agrees at 15 bases. In germline, CDR1 is SSHAT, CDR2 FNYEAQ (reference sequence). The CDR3 has 17 amino acids. This chain's CDR3 is CASSLGLAGGSTDTQYF. The DNA for the CDR3 is TGTGCTAGCAGCTTGGGACTAGCGGGGGGTAGCACAGATACGCAGTATTTT.

This rearrangement joins TRBV5-1 to TRBJ2-1; TRBD1 agrees at 7 bases. The CDR3 extends over 15 amino acids. V shed 4 bases, J shed 2 bases, and the junction held 6 bases outside the gene matches. Germline CDR1 SGHRS, CDR2 YFSETQ. CDR3 in amino acids: CASSMPGTAYNEQFF. CDR3 DNA sequence: TGCGCCAGCAGCATGCCCGGGACAGCCTACAATGAGCAGTTCTTC.

The V call is TRBV3-1 (or the pseudogene TRBV3-2), the J call TRBJ1-2; D ambiguous. Germline V gene lookup returns CDR1 LGHDT and CDR2 YNNKEL (reference sequence). The CDR3 totals 14 residues. V shed 3 bases and J shed 0 bases, with 8 bases lying between them. This CDR3 is CASSHQATNYGYTF. The DNA of the CDR3 is TGTGCCAGCAGCCATCAAGCAACTAACTATGGCTACACCTTC.

The chain links TRBV30 to TRBJ2-7; 7 nucleotides align to TRBD2. The germline V gene encodes CDR1 GTSNPN and CDR2 SVGIG (reference sequence). The V segment lost 7 bases and the J segment 9 bases; nucleotides outside the gene matches: 15. This CDR3 is 13 amino acids long. CDR3 sequence (DNA): TGTGCCTTAGGAACGGGGGGAATCTTGGGGCAGTACTTC. Residues: CALGTGGILGQYF.

The chain is built from TRBV18 and TRBJ1-2; D gene ambiguous. Germline loops: CDR1 KGHSH, CDR2 LQKENI. This CDR3 has 15 amino acids. V was shortened by 2 bases and J by 3 bases, with 13 bases between the two germline ends. CDR3 bases: TGTGCCAGCTCACCAGGCGTAGGAACAGACTATGGCTACACCTTC. This gives the protein CASSPGVGTDYGYTF.

The rearrangement uses TRBV6-5 and TRBJ1-5, with 7 nucleotides matching TRBD1. The CDR3 consists of 14 residues. CDR1 MNHEY and CDR2 SVGAGI come from the germline V gene. The V gene end was trimmed by 6 bases and the J gene end by 5 bases; junction bases not matched to a gene: 7. In DNA, the CDR3 is TGTGCCAGCAGACCCGGGACAGCGCATCAGCCCCAGCATTTT. Protein product: CASRPGTAHQPQHF.

V is TRBV7-9 and J is TRBJ1-3, with 9 bases matching TRBD1. V gave up 5 bases and J gave up 6 bases; unmatched junction bases: 5. This CDR3 comprises 14 residues. Germline-derived CDR1 and CDR2 are SEHNR and FQNEAQ (reference sequence). The CDR3 loop is CASSAGTGLNTIYF. The CDR3 DNA is TGTGCCAGCAGCGCCGGGACAGGGTTAAACACCATATATTTT. Using reference TRBV7-9 and TRBJ1-3 for the parts outside the CDR3, the full variable domain is DTGVSQNPRHKITKRGQNVTFRCDPISEHNRLYWYRQTLGQGPEFLTYFQNEAQLEKSRLLSDRFSAERPKGSFSTLEIQRTEQGDSAMYLCASSAGTGLNTIYFGEGSWLTVV.

This sequence joins TRBV5-6 and TRBJ2-5; 7 nucleotides line up with TRBD1. Germline loops: CDR1 SGHDT, CDR2 YYEEEE. The CDR3 covers 13 residues. Losses at the gene ends were 3 bases for V and 2 bases for J; bases not matched to a gene: 1. This CDR3 is CASSWDSQETQYF. The CDR3, as DNA: TGTGCCAGCAGCTGGGACAGTCAAGAGACCCAGTACTTC.

The V gene is TRBV11-3, the J gene TRBJ2-1; 9 nucleotides line up with TRBD2. This CDR3 is 16 amino acids long. The ends lost 5 bases at V and 6 bases at J; junction bases unmatched: 11. Germline V lookup: CDR1 SGHNT, CDR2 YENEEA. CDR3 in DNA: TGTGCCAGCAGCCCCCGGGCGGGGGGGCAAGTCAATGAGCAGTTCTTC. Protein product: CASSPRAGGQVNEQFF.

This clone was observed a single time. The CDR3 nucleotides read TGTGCCAGCAGCCTGGGGACAGCCAGTAACACTGAAGCTTTCTTT. Translated, it gives CASSLGTASNTEAFF. The chain couples TRBV11-3 to TRBJ1-1, with TRBD1 matching over 7 bases. Trimming took 5 bases from V and 2 from J; bases not matched to a gene: 8. The germline CDR1 and CDR2 sequences are SGHNT and YENEEA. The CDR3 length is 15 residues.